The next 29 T cell receptor beta chains were all read from a single sample in a study of T cell repertoires in cytomegalovirus infection. MiXCR, run by TCRdb on the reads, gives a single entry per CDR3 protein. The data contain over 250,000 distinct CDR3 sequences, less than 25% of them seen just once; the ten biggest clones take up roughly a fifth. These receptors' antigens are unknown. The sample in question was cultured PBMCs, obtained from culture after CMV antigen stimulation. Every receptor here comes from a human donor in good health (CMV status not recorded). Some clones in this sample may be carry-over from other donors' samples.

This chain joins TRBV6-2 or TRBV6-3 and TRBJ2-7; D may be TRBD2 (5 bases). V was clipped by 7 bases and J by 3 bases, with 13 bases between them. This CDR3 region has 13 residues. CDR1 is MNHEY, CDR2 SVGEGT, per germline. Written as DNA, the CDR3 is TGTGCCAGCACCGCGGGCAGGAGCTACGAGCAGTACGTC. It specifies CASTAGRSYEQYV.

V and J are TRBV18 and TRBJ2-5; 10 bases match TRBD2. This CDR3 is 16 amino acids long. Looked up from germline, CDR1 is KGHSH and CDR2 is LQKENI. J gave up 7 bases and V 0 bases, and 8 bases lay outside the gene matches. CDR3 nucleotide sequence: TGTGCCAGCTCACCACCCGCTAGCGGGAGTTCGGGGACCCAGTACTTC. The encoded protein is CASSPPASGSSGTQYF.

This clonotype turned up a few times. The rearrangement links TRBV6-5 to TRBJ2-3; 16 bases match TRBD2. V shed 7 bases and J 4 bases; nucleotides not matched to a gene: 2. This CDR3 is built from 15 residues. CDR1 and CDR2 from the germline V gene are MNHEY and SVGAGI. The CDR3 DNA reads as TGTGCCAGCAAGGGACTAGCGGGAGGGGCAGATACGCAGTATTTT. It yields the protein CASKGLAGGADTQYF.

The sample holds many counts of this clonotype. The rearrangement joins TRBV6-1 to TRBJ2-7, with a possible D match to TRBD1 (6 bases). This CDR3 is 13 amino acids long. Germline V gene data show CDR1 as MNHNS and CDR2 as SASEGT. V lost 4 bases and J 2 bases, leaving 9 bases between the germline ends. The CDR3 region is CASSATGTYEQYV. The CDR3 DNA is TGTGCCAGCAGTGCAACAGGGACCTACGAGCAGTACGTC.

The genes are TRBV6-2 or TRBV6-3 and TRBJ2-3; TRBD2 agrees at 7 bases. CDR1 is MNHEY and CDR2 is SVGEGT in the germline V gene. V shed 4 bases and J 2 bases; nucleotides not matched to a gene: 9. CDR3 length: 16 amino acids. The CDR3 loop reads CASSSLFTSDTDTQYF. In DNA, the CDR3 is TGTGCCAGCAGTTCGCTCTTTACTAGCGACACAGATACGCAGTATTTT.

The chain has TRBV4-3 and TRBJ2-7; 13 nucleotides match TRBD2. J lost 2 bases, V lost 0 bases, and 7 bases had no gene match. The germline gives CDR1 LGHNA, CDR2 YSLEER. The CDR3 runs 18 residues. The CDR3 spells CASSQDSLLAGGPYEQYF. DNA for the CDR3: TGCGCCAGCAGCCAAGATTCTTTACTAGCGGGAGGGCCCTACGAGCAGTACTTC.

The genes are TRBV18 and TRBJ2-3; possible D gene TRBD2, 6 bases. The CDR3 spans 14 residues. V gave up 2 bases and J gave up 4 bases, with 10 bases separating them. The germline CDR1 and CDR2 sequences are KGHSH and LQKENI. The CDR3 nucleotides are TGTGCCAGCTCACCAAGAACGGGAGCAGATACGCAGTATTTT. As protein: CASSPRTGADTQYF. Looking up the rest from reference TRBV18 and TRBJ2-3 gives the full variable domain: NAGVMQNPRHLVRRRGQEARLRCSPMKGHSHVYWYRQLPEEGLKFMVYLQKENIIDESGMPKERFSAEFPKEGPSILRIQQVVRGDSAAYFCASSPRTGADTQYFGPGTRLTVL.

The gene calls are TRBV4-1 and TRBJ1-6; D may be TRBD1 (6 bases). Trimming pared 1 base from V and 7 bases from J, leaving 11 bases between. Germline loops: CDR1 MGHRA, CDR2 YSYEKL. The CDR3 extends over 15 amino acids. The chain's CDR3 is CASSQVPGVNSPLHF. In DNA, the CDR3 is TGCGCCAGCAGCCAAGTCCCAGGGGTGAATTCACCCCTCCACTTT.

The chain joins TRBV12-3 or TRBV12-4 to TRBJ2-7, with D unresolved. The CDR3 is 14 amino acids. Between the trimmed V and J ends, which lost 5 bases and 3 bases, there was a span of 14 bases. The CDR3 reads CASSLSSPSYEQYF. As DNA, the CDR3 is TGTGCCAGCAGTCTGTCGAGCCCCAGCTACGAGCAGTACTTC.

Turning to this clonotype: An end of the junction differs from the germline gene, which may be a read error. The chain couples TRBV7-6 to TRBJ1-5; D is uncertain. Looked up from germline, CDR1 is SGHVS and CDR2 is FNYEAQ. The CDR3 runs 14 residues. The CDR3 loop reads CASSLSLNNQPRHF. DNA for the CDR3: TGTGCCAGCAGCTTATCCCTCAATAATCAGCCCCGGCATTTT.

This clonotype was detected many times. V and J are TRBV4-3 and TRBJ2-3; D uncertain. In germline, CDR1 is LGHNA, CDR2 YSLEER. V was pared by 0 bases and J by 4 bases, with 5 bases between. The length of the CDR3 is 13 residues. In DNA form, the CDR3 reads TGCGCCAGCAGCCAAGATCTCCCAGATACGCAGTATTTT. This gives the protein CASSQDLPDTQYF.

This clonotype has ten or more counts. The chain employs TRBV7-9 and TRBJ2-5; possibly TRBD2 for D (5 bases). Germline V gives CDR1 SEHNR, CDR2 FQNEAQ (reference sequence). V lost 5 bases and J 0 bases, leaving 16 bases between the germline ends. The length of the CDR3 is 16 residues. CDR3 loop: CASSLEAGMYQETQYF. In DNA, the CDR3 is TGTGCCAGCAGCCTGGAGGCCGGGATGTACCAAGAGACCCAGTACTTC.

This rearrangement joins TRBV7-6 to TRBJ2-2; D could derive from TRBD1 or TRBD2 (5 bases each). Trimming pared 4 bases from V and 1 base from J, leaving 13 bases between. The length of the CDR3 is 16 residues. Germline V gene data show CDR1 as SGHVS and CDR2 as FNYEAQ. CDR3 protein: CASSSDPGRNTGELFF. The CDR3 coding sequence is TGTGCCAGCAGCTCGGACCCAGGGAGGAACACCGGGGAGCTGTTTTTT.

The chain couples TRBV2 to TRBJ2-3; 9 bases are shared with TRBD1. V dropped 6 bases and J dropped 4; count of bases not matched to a gene: 5. The CDR3 length is 14 residues. CDR1 is SNHLY, CDR2 FYNNEI, per germline. CDR3 residues: CASSRDRDADTQYF. Written as DNA, the CDR3 is TGTGCCAGCAGCCGGGACAGGGATGCAGATACGCAGTATTTT. Full variable domain (missing parts from reference TRBV2 and TRBJ2-3): EPEVTQTPSHQVTQMGQEVILRCVPISNHLYFYWYRQILGQKVEFLVSFYNNEISEKSEIFDDQFSVERPDGSNFTLKIRSTKLEDSAMYFCASSRDRDADTQYFGPGTRLTVL.

This clonotype was counted between two and nine times. This chain joins TRBV5-4 and TRBJ2-1; D is undetermined. The V gene lost 5 bases and the J gene lost 2 bases, with 14 bases spanning the gap. The germline CDR1 and CDR2 sequences are SGHNT and YYREEE (reference sequence). The length of the CDR3 is 15 residues. CDR3 sequence reads: CASRADSVPYNEQFF. The CDR3 DNA is TGTGCCAGCAGGGCAGACTCTGTCCCCTACAATGAGCAGTTCTTC.

This clonotype was seen more than once but under ten times. The rearrangement uses TRBV7-2 and TRBJ2-7; D is unresolved. Trimming removed 5 bases at V and 7 bases at J, with 15 bases between. CDR1 SGHTA and CDR2 FQGNSA come from the germline V gene. The CDR3 loop spans 13 amino acids. The CDR3 nucleotides are TGTGCCAGCAGCGAATCGAGACCGTCGGAGCAGTACTTC. Translated, it gives CASSESRPSEQYF.

This clonotype was recorded once. This chain connects TRBV7-9 to TRBJ1-5, with TRBD1 as a possible D gene (5 bases). The germline V gene encodes CDR1 SEHNR and CDR2 FQNEAQ (reference sequence). The CDR3 has 13 residues. Trimming pared 3 bases from V and 6 bases from J, leaving 9 bases between. CDR3: CASSFEGSQPQHF. In DNA form, the CDR3 reads TGTGCCAGCAGCTTCGAGGGGAGTCAGCCCCAGCATTTT.

Here the CDR3 reads CASSVAGGPHEQYV. CDR3 coding DNA: TGTGCCAGCAGTGTAGCGGGAGGGCCCCACGAGCAGTACGTC. This chain joins TRBV2 and TRBJ2-7; 11 nucleotides match TRBD2. CDR1 and CDR2 (germline): SNHLY, FYNNEI. The ends lost 4 bases at V and 5 bases at J; junction bases unmatched: 4. The CDR3 is 14 residues long.

As for this clonotype: Relative to the germline gene, one junction end is altered; a read error may explain this. V is TRBV7-2 and J is TRBJ2-1; 9 bases agree with TRBD2. From germline, CDR1 is SGHTA and CDR2 FQGNSA. The CDR3 has 16 amino acids. The DNA for the CDR3 is TGTGCCAGCAGCTTATTGCCTAGCGGGACATACAATGAGCGGTTCTTC. Residues: CASSLLPSGTYNERFF.

The V call is TRBV7-2, the J call TRBJ2-1; D not resolved. The germline V gene has CDR1 SGHTA and CDR2 FQGNSA. This CDR3 contains 11 residues. Trimming removed 2 bases from V and 7 bases from J, with 3 bases in between. CDR3 nucleotides: TGTGCCAGCAGCTTAAAGAATGAGCAGTTCTTC. It specifies CASSLKNEQFF.

In its sample, this clonotype was seen many times. The CDR3 sequence: CASSTGAPRLFF. CDR3 nucleotides: TGTGCCAGCTCAACAGGCGCGCCCAGACTGTTTTTT. The chain has TRBV18 and TRBJ1-4; the D gene is possibly TRBD1 (5 bases). The CDR3 is made up of 12 amino acids. CDR1 and CDR2 from the germline V gene are KGHSH and LQKENI. V dropped 5 bases and J dropped 13 bases, with 14 bases sitting between them.

In its sample, this clonotype was seen a few times. The chain links TRBV20-1 to TRBJ2-7; possibly TRBD2 for D (6 bases). The germline V gene encodes CDR1 DFQATT and CDR2 SNEGSKA (reference sequence). Deletions cut 0 bases from V and 4 bases from J, with 10 bases between. CDR3 size: 13 residues. The CDR3 region has the DNA TGCAGTGCTAGAGATGCTAGCGTTTACGAGCAGTACTTC. Protein: CSARDASVYEQYF.

This clonotype was observed at least ten times. The rearrangement links TRBV7-8 to TRBJ1-1, with a possible D match to TRBD1 (5 bases). Germline V CDR1 and CDR2: SGHVS, FQNEAQ. Trimming shortened V by 5 bases and J by 4 bases, and 11 bases separated the two germline ends. The CDR3 totals 13 residues. CDR3 DNA: TGTGCCAGCAGCCGCGGGGGTGCCACTGAAGCTTTCTTT. It codes for CASSRGGATEAFF.

The chain joins TRBV20-1 to TRBJ1-6, with TRBD1 matching over 8 bases. Germline V gene sequence: CDR1 DFQATT, CDR2 SNEGSKA (reference sequence). With V trimmed by 2 bases and J by 7 bases, 4 bases remained unmatched. The CDR3 is 14 residues long. DNA for the CDR3: TGCAGTGCTAGAACGGGACAGGCAAATTCACCCCTCCACTTT. This gives the protein CSARTGQANSPLHF.

V and J are TRBV12-3 or TRBV12-4 and TRBJ1-2, with D unclear. The CDR3 spans 13 residues. V was cut by 1 base and J by 5 bases, with 8 bases left in between. The CDR3 loop reads CASSLGRTYGYTF. DNA for the CDR3: TGTGCCAGCAGTTTAGGCAGGACTTATGGCTACACCTTC.

The chain carries TRBV10-3 and TRBJ2-3; no definite D call. Germline V gene sequence: CDR1 ENHRY, CDR2 SYGVKD. The CDR3 covers 14 residues. Trimming shortened V by 3 bases and J by 4 bases, and 11 bases separated the two germline ends. Written as DNA, the CDR3 is TGTGCCATCAGTGAAGGGCGGTCCCCAGATACGCAGTATTTT. Its translation: CAISEGRSPDTQYF.

The chain links TRBV12-3 or TRBV12-4 to TRBJ2-5, with D tentatively TRBD2 (5 bases). The CDR3 length is 15 residues. With 8 bases removed from V and 5 bases from J, the gap between germline ends came to 21 bases. CDR3 nucleotides: TGTGCCAGCGTTGGGAGCGGTAGAGGTAGGGAGACCCAGTACTTC. As protein: CASVGSGRGRETQYF.

This clonotype was detected a few times. The chain combines TRBV7-8 with TRBJ1-1; a weak D match, TRBD1 (6 bases). Germline CDR1 SGHVS, CDR2 FQNEAQ. CDR3 length: 16 amino acids. Trimming cost V 2 bases and J 5 bases, with 18 bases left between them. This chain's CDR3 is CASSLQPPRGGTEAFF. In DNA form, the CDR3 reads TGTGCCAGCAGCTTACAACCCCCCAGGGGAGGAACTGAAGCTTTCTTT.

In this sample, this clonotype turned up a few times. The V call is TRBV20-1, the J call TRBJ2-1; no clear D gene. V shed 6 bases and J shed 11 bases, with 5 bases lying between them. CDR3 length: 8 residues. Germline CDR1 is DFQATT and CDR2 is SNEGSKA (reference sequence). As DNA, the CDR3 is TGCAGTGCCCACCAGCAGTTCTTC. Its protein is CSAHQQFF.